This TCR beta chain was captured in a study of blood T cell repertoires in COVID-19. The CDR3 totals 13 residues. Germline loops: CDR1 SGDLS, CDR2 YYNGEE. The V and J ends lost 2 bases and 7 bases respectively, with 13 bases between them. Authors' processing steps: The authors estimated nucleated cell counts from reference gene primer amplification. Libraries were prepared by immunoSEQ multiplex PCR; TCRdb keeps only in-frame clonotypes and omits some of them. Clonal size and the V and J genes are those of that table, whereas D and trimming came from the DNA. The sample has tens of thousands of clones, roughly 87% seen once.

The chain links TRBV9 to TRBJ2-7; possibly TRBD2 for D (5 bases). The specimen sequenced was peripheral blood. The receptor was isolated from a man aged 45 to 65 with COVID-19, enrolled during active disease. The CDR3 DNA reads as TGTGCCAGCAGCGTCACAGCGTCGGGAGAGCAGTACTTC. It encodes CASSVTASGEQYF.